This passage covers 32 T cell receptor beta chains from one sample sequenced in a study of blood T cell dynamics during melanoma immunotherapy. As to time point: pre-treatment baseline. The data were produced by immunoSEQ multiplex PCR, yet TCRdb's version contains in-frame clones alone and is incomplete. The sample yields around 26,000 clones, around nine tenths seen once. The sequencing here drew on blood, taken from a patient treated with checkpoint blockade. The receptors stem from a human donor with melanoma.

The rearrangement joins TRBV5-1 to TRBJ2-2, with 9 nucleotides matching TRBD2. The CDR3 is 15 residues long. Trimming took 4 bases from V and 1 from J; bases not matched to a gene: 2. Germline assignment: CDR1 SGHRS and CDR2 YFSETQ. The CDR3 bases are TGCGCCAGCAGCCCAGCGGGAGGGAACACCGGGGAGCTGTTTTTT. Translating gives CASSPAGGNTGELFF.

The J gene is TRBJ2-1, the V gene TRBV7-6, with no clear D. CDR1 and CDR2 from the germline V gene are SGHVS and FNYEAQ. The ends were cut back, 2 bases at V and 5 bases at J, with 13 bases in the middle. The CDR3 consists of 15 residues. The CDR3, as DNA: TGTGCCAGCAGCTTATTGACGACTTACGACAATGAGCAGTTCTTC. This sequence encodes CASSLLTTYDNEQFF.

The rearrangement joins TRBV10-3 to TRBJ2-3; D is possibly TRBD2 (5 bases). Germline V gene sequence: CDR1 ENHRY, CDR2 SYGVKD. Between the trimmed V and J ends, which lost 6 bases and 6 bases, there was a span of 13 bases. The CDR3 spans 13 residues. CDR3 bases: TGTGCCATCAGCGGCGGGTTCAAGGATACGCAGTATTTT. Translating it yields CAISGGFKDTQYF.

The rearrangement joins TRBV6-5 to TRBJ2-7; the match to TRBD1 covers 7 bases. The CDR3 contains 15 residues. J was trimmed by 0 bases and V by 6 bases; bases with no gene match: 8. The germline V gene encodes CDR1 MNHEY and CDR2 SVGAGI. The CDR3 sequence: CASRTDRDRSYEQYF. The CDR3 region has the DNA TGTGCCAGCAGAACTGACAGGGACCGCTCCTACGAGCAGTACTTC.

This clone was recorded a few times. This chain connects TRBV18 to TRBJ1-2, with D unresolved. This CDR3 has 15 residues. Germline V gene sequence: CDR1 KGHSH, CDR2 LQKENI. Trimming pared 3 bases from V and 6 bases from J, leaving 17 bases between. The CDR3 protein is CASSPAPWRSDGYTF. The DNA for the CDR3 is TGTGCCAGCTCACCCGCTCCCTGGCGATCCGATGGCTACACCTTC.

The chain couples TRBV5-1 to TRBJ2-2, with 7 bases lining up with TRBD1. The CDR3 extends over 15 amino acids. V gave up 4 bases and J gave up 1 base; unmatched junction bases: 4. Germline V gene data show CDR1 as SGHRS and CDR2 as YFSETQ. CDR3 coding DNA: TGCGCCAGCAGCCAGGGACAGCTGAACACCGGGGAGCTGTTTTTT. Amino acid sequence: CASSQGQLNTGELFF.

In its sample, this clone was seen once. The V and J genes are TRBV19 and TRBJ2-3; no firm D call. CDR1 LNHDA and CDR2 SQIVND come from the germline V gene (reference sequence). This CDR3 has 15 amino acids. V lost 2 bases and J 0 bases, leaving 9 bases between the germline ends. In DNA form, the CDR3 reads TGTGCCAGTAGTATAATGGCAGCTAGCACAGATACGCAGTATTTT. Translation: CASSIMAASTDTQYF.

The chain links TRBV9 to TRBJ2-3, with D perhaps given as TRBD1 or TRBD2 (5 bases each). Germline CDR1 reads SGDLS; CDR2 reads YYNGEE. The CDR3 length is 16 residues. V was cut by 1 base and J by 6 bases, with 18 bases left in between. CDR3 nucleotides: TGTGCCAGCAGCGTACGACTATCGGAAGAGGGGGATACGCAGTATTTT. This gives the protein CASSVRLSEEGDTQYF.

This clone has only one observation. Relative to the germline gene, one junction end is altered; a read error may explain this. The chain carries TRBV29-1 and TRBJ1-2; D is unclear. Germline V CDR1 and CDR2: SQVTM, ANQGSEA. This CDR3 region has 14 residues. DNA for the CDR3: TGCAGTGTGGAACTCGGGTGGAAGAGCTATGACTACACCTTC. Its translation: CSVELGWKSYDYTF. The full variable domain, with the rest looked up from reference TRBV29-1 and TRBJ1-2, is SAVISQKPSRDICQRGTSLTIQCQVDSQVTMMFWYRQQPGQSLTLIATANQGSEATYESGFVIDKFPISRPNLTFSTLTVSNMSPEDSSIYLCSVELGWKSYDYTFGSGTRLTVV.

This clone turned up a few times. This CDR3 is CASSGLAGPGGGTQYF. The DNA of the CDR3 is TGTGCCAGCAGCGGACTAGCGGGACCTGGCGGGGGGACCCAGTACTTC. This rearrangement joins TRBV7-8 to TRBJ2-5; 12 positions agree with TRBD2. Trimming cost V 5 bases and J 7 bases; bases outside gene matches: 11. Germline CDR1 is SGHVS and CDR2 is FQNEAQ. The CDR3 has 16 amino acids.

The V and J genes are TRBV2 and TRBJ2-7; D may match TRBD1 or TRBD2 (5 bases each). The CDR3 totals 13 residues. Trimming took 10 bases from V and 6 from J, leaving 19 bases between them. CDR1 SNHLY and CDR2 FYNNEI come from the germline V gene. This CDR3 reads CANNRDRASEQYF. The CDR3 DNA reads TGTGCCAACAACCGGGACCGAGCCTCCGAGCAGTACTTC. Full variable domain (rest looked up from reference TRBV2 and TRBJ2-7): EPEVTQTPSHQVTQMGQEVILRCVPISNHLYFYWYRQILGQKVEFLVSFYNNEISEKSEIFDDQFSVERPDGSNFTLKIRSTKLEDSAMYFCANNRDRASEQYFGPGTRLTVT.

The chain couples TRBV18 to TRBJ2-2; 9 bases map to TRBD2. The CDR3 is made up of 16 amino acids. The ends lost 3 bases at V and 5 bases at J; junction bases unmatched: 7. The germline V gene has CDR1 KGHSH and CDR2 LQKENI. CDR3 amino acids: CASSPLVAGETGELFF. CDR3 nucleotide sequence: TGTGCCAGCTCACCTCTGGTAGCGGGAGAAACCGGGGAGCTGTTTTTT.

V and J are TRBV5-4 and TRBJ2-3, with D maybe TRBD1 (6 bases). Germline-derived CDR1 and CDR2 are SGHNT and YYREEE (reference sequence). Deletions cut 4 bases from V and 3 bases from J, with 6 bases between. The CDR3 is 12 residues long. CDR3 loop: CASSRGTDTQYF. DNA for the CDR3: TGTGCCAGCAGCAGGGGGACAGATACGCAGTATTTT. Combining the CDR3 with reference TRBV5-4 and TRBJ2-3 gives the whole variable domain ETGVTQSPTHLIKTRGQQVTLRCSSQSGHNTVSWYQQALGQGPQFIFQYYREEENGRGNFPPRFSGLQFPNYSSELNVNALELDDSALYLCASSRGTDTQYFGPGTRLTVL.

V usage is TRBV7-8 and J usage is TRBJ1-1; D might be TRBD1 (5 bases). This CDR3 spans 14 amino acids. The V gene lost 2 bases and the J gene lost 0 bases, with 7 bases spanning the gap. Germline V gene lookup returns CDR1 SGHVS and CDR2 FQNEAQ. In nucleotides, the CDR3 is TGTGCCAGCAGCTTATGGGGGGTGAACACTGAAGCTTTCTTT. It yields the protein CASSLWGVNTEAFF.

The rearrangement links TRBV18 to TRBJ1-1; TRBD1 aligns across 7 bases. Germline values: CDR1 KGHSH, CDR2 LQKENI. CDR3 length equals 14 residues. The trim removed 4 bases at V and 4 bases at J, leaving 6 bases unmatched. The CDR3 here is CASSRDRAITEAFF. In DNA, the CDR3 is TGTGCCAGCTCACGCGACAGGGCGATCACTGAAGCTTTCTTT.

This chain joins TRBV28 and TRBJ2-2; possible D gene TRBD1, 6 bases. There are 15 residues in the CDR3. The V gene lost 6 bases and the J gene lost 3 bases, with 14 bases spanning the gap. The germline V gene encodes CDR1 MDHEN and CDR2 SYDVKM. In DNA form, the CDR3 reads TGTGCCAGCAGGCCGACAGGTGTTTACACCGGGGAGCTGTTTTTT. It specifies CASRPTGVYTGELFF.

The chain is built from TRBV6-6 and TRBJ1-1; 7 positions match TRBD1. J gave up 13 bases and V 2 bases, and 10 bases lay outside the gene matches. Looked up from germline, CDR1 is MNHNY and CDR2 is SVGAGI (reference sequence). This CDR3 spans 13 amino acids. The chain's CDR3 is CASSYRTGTAFFF. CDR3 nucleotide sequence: TGTGCCAGCAGTTACCGAACCGGGACAGCGTTTTTCTTT.

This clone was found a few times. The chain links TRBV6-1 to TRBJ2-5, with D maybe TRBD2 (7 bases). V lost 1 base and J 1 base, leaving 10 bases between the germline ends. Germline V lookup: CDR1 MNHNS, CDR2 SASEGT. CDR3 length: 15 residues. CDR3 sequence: CASSEVGGGQETQYF. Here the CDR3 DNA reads TGTGCCAGCAGTGAAGTGGGAGGGGGCCAAGAGACCCAGTACTTC.

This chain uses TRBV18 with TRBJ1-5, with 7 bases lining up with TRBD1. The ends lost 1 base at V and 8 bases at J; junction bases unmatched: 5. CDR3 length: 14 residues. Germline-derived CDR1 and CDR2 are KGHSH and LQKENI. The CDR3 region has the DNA TGTGCCAGCTCACCACGGGACAGCAGAGAGCCCCAGCATTTT. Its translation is CASSPRDSREPQHF. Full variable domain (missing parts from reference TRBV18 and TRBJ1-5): NAGVMQNPRHLVRRRGQEARLRCSPMKGHSHVYWYRQLPEEGLKFMVYLQKENIIDESGMPKERFSAEFPKEGPSILRIQQVVRGDSAAYFCASSPRDSREPQHFGDGTRLSIL.

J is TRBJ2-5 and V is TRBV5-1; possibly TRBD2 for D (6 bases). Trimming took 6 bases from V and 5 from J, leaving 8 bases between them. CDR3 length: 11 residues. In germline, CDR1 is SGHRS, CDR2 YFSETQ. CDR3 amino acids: CASKEGETQYF. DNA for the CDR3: TGCGCCAGCAAGGAGGGGGAGACCCAGTACTTC.

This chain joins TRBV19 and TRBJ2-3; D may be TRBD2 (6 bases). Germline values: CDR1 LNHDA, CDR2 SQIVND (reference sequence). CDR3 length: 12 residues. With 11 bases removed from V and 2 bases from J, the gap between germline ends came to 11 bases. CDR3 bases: TGTGCCCGGGACTGTTACACAGATACGCAGTATTTT. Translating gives CARDCYTDTQYF.

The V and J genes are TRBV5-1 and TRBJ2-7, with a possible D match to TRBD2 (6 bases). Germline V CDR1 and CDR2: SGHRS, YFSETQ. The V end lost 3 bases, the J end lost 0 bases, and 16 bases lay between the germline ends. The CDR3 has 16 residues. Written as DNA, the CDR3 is TGCGCCAGCAGCTCCCTTAGCGGAAGGAACTCCTACGAGCAGTACTTC. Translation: CASSSLSGRNSYEQYF.

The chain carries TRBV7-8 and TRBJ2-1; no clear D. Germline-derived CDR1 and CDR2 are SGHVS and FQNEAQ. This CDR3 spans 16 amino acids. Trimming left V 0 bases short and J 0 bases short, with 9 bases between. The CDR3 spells CASSLAGRNSYNEQFF. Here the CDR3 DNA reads TGTGCCAGCAGCTTAGCAGGCAGGAACTCCTACAATGAGCAGTTCTTC.

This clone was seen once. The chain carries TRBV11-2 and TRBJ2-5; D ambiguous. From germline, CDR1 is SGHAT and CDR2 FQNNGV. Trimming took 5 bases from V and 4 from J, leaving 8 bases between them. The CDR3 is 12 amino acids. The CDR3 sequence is CASSRPLETQYF. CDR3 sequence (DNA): TGTGCCAGCAGCCGCCCTTTAGAGACCCAGTACTTC.

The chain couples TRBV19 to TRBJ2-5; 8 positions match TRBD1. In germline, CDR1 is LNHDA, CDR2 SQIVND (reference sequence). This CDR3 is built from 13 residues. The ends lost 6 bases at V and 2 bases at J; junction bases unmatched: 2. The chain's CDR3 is CASRNRGQETQYF. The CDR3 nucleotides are TGTGCCAGTAGAAACAGGGGGCAAGAGACCCAGTACTTC.

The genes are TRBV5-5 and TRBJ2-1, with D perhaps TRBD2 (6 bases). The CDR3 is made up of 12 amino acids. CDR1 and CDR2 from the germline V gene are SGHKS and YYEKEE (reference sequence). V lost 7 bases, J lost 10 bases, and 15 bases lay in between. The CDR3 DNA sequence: TGTGCCAGCGTCATGGGGGGTAGCGAGCAGTTCTTC. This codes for CASVMGGSEQFF.

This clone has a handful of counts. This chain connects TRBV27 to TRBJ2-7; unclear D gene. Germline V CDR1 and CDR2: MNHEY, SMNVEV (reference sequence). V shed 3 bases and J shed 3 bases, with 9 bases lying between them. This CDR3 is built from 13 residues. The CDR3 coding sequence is TGTGCCAGCAGTTTGGGTCGGGTCTACGAGCAGTACTTC. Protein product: CASSLGRVYEQYF.

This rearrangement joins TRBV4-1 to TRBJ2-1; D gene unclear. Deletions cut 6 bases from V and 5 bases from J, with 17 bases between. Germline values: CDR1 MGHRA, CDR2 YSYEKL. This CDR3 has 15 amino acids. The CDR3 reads CASSQPNDWNNEQFF. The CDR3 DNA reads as TGCGCCAGCAGTCAACCTAACGACTGGAACAATGAGCAGTTCTTC.

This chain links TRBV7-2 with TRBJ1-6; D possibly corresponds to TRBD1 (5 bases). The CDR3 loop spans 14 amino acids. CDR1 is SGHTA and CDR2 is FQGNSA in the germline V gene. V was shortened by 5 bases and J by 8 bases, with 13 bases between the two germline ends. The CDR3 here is CASSLSWGDSPLHF. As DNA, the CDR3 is TGTGCCAGCAGCCTCTCTTGGGGGGATTCACCCCTCCACTTT. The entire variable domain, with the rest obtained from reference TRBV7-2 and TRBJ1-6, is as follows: GAGVSQSPSNKVTEKGKDVELRCDPISGHTALYWYRQSLGQGLEFLIYFQGNSAPDKSGLPSDRFSAERTGGSVSTLTIQRTQQEDSAVYLCASSLSWGDSPLHFGNGTRLTVT.

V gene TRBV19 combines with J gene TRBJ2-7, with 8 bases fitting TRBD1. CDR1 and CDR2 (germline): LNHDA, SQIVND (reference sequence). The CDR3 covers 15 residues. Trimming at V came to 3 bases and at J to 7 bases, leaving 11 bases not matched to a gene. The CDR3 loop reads CASSIFSGGAGEQYF. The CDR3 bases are TGTGCCAGTAGTATCTTCTCAGGGGGCGCGGGAGAGCAGTACTTC.

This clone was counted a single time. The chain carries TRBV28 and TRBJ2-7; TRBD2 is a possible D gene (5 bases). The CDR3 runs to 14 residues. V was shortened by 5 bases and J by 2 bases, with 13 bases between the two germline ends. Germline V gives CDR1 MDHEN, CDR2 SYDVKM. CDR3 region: CASSPRRSPYEQYF. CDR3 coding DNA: TGTGCCAGCAGTCCCCGGAGGAGCCCCTACGAGCAGTACTTC.

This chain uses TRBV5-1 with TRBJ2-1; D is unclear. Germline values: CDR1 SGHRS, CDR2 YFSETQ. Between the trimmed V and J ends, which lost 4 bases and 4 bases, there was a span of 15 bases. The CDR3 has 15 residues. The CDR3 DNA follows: TGCGCCAGCAGCCCCTTAGGGTCAACTTACAATGAGCAGTTCTTC. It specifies CASSPLGSTYNEQFF.